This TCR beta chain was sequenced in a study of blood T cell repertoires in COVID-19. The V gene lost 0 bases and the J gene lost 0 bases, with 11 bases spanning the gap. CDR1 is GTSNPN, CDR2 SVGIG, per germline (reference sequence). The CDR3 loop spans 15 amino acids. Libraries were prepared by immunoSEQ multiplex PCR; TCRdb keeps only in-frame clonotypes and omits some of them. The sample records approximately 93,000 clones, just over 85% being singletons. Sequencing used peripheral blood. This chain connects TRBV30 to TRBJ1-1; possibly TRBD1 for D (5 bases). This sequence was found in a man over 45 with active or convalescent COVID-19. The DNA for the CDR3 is TGTGCCTGGAGTGTAACAGGCCTAGTGAACACTGAAGCTTTCTTT. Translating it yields CAWSVTGLVNTEAFF.